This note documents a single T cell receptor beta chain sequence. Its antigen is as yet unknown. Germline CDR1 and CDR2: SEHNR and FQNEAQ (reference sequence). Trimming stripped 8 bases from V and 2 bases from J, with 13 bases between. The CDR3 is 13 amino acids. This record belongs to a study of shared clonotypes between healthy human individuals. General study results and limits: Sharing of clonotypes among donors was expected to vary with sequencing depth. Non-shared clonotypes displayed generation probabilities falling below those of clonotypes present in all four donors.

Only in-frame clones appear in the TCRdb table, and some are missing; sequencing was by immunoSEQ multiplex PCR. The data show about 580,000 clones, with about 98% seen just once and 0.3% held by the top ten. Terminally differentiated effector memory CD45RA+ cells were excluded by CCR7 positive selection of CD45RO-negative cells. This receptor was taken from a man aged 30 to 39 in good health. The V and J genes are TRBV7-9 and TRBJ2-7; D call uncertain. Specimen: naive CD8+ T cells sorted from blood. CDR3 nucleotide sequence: TGTGCCAGCTCAGAAGGGCGCCCCTACGAGCAGTACTTC. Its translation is CASSEGRPYEQYF.